This T cell receptor beta chain is from a study of T cells in Graves' hyperthyroidism and ophthalmopathy. The study enrolled patients aged 18 to 65 with newly diagnosed hyperthyroidism of under 2 months' duration. Lactation, pregnancy, other autoimmune disease or uncontrolled infection excluded patients. It was RNA transcripts that yielded the amplified TCR beta CDR3 regions. TCR CDR3 underwent first-round RT-PCR with the HTBI primer set. TCRdb reprocessed the multiplex PCR reads with MiXCR, giving one entry per CDR3 protein. The table shows under 350,000 distinct CDR3 sequences, with roughly 23% occurring only once. Study observations and caveats: It was a median approximately six months before onset that the model predicted ophthalmopathy.

This clonotype was counted ten times or more. Its antigen is as yet unknown. The sequencing input was blood. The receptor was isolated from a woman aged 50 to 65 with Graves' hyperthyroidism.

The CDR3 sequence is CASSVSGTQYF. In DNA, the CDR3 is TGTGCCAGCAGTGTTAGCGGAACGCAGTATTTT. The chain has TRBV6-1 and TRBJ2-3; D may be TRBD2 (6 bases). Germline V CDR1 and CDR2: MNHNS, SASEGT. The germline V and J ends were trimmed by 4 bases and 9 bases, with 8 bases remaining between them. This CDR3 region has 11 residues.